A selection of T cell receptor beta chains follows, all from one sample in a study of T-cell reconstitution after alpha-beta-depleted transplantation in children. TCRdb called the PCR reads again in MiXCR, with one record for every CDR3 protein. The data contain a few hundred thousand distinct CDR3 sequences, about 11% of them singletons. The source was PBMCs from the stem cell graft donor, collected from the stem cell graft. These receptors were taken from a human donor who donated a stem cell graft to a child with acute myeloid leukemia. CDR3s include the opening cysteine and the closing phenylalanine or tryptophan.

v_call cdr3_aa
TRBV29-1 CSVQRQGWDNEQFF
TRBV20-1 CSANPPGQGVYEQYF
TRBV9 CASSVARANYGYTF
TRBV7-9 CASSLAGLGSPLHF
TRBV18 CASSQVWGNTEAFF
TRBV20-1 CSARPGTGGSNSPLHF
TRBV12-3/TRBV12-4 CASSPRGLAGHSYEQYF
TRBV11-2 CASSPGTSVANEQFF
TRBV6-5 CASSYSPGGSSYEQYF
TRBV5-4 CASNQGGPLVGEQFF
TRBV6-1 CASRPTSGTDTQYF
TRBV6-2/TRBV6-3 CASNYRGAQVRSYNEQFF
TRBV20-1 CSALSLAGASYNEQFF
TRBV10-3 CAISESAGEGYTF